This T cell receptor (beta chain) was sequenced during a study of molecular identifiers for immune sequencing clone quantification. Worth noting for this clonotype: As yet, its antigen is unknown.

TCRdb re-called the PCR reads through MiXCR, storing one row per CDR3 protein. The sample holds 300,000 to 400,000 distinct CDR3 sequences, over 20% seen once. V dropped 3 bases and J dropped 6 bases, with 11 bases sitting between them. The length of the CDR3 is 14 residues. Regarding the study as a whole: Barcode sharing among identical TCR molecules could make large clones appear smaller. Spiked Jurkat TCR RNA originating from one cell could reportedly be identified amid around 1 million naive cells.

The sequenced sample was naive CD8+ T cells from blood, with Jurkat cell RNA spiked in. Subset specified: FACS-sorted CD8+CD4-CCR7+CD45RA+ naive T cells. The V and J genes are TRBV12-3 or TRBV12-4 and TRBJ2-2, with D perhaps TRBD1 or TRBD2 (5 bases each). The sequence derives from a human donor in good health. Some libraries in this study had Jurkat cell RNA spiked in. The CDR3 DNA is TGTGCCAGCAGTTTCCATGGGACGGCCGGGGAGCTGTTTTTT. Protein product: CASSFHGTAGELFF.